This T cell receptor (beta chain) stems from a study of blood T cell repertoires in COVID-19. About the study: Acute-phase and convalescent COVID-19 samples originated in the United States, Italy and Spain. T cells, B-cell-depleted T cells, or PBMCs supplied cDNA or gDNA.

In the authors' workflow: Amplification of reference gene primers provided the estimated nucleated cell counts. Sequencing used immunoSEQ multiplex PCR; TCRdb keeps in-frame clones, though not all of them. The V and J calls and clone size were taken over from that table, and D and trimming were inferred from the DNA. Here the sample spans approximately 23,000 clones, about 90% being singletons. Unmatched junction bases numbered 4, after V lost 8 bases and J lost 1 base. CDR1 MNHEY and CDR2 SMNVEV come from the germline V gene (reference sequence). The CDR3 covers 13 residues. This chain connects TRBV27 to TRBJ1-1; 7 bases align to TRBD1. The clonotype originates from a man aged 70-80 years with acute or convalescent COVID-19. The source material was peripheral blood. CDR3 DNA sequence: TGTGCCAGCCGTCCAGGGGGGAACACTGAAGCTTTCTTT. Protein: CASRPGGNTEAFF.